Each of the 20 T cell receptor beta chains below was sequenced from the same sample in a study of a mutant IDH1 vaccine in newly diagnosed glioma. Time point meaning: week 47, end of study. Alongside topical imiquimod, each dose of vaccine comprised 300 ug of mutant IDH1 20-mer peptide. These TCRs are of unknown antigen specificity. Clones were sequenced by immunoSEQ multiplex PCR, and TCRdb holds only the in-frame ones, with some missing. The repertoire consists of tens of thousands of clones, with 80% to 90% occurring once and the leading ten covering approximately 12%. The sequenced sample was PBMCs, obtained from a glioma patient whose treatment included an IDH1 peptide vaccine. Every receptor here comes from a woman in her twenties or thirties with glioma.

V usage is TRBV7-9 and J usage is TRBJ1-1; D is possibly TRBD1 (6 bases). The ends were cut back, 5 bases at V and 2 bases at J, with 15 bases in the middle. The CDR3 covers 15 residues. In germline, CDR1 is SEHNR, CDR2 FQNEAQ (reference sequence). The CDR3 spells CASSETGTYNTEAFF. For the CDR3, the DNA is TGTGCCAGCAGCGAGACCGGGACATACAACACTGAAGCTTTCTTT. Combining the CDR3 with reference TRBV7-9 and TRBJ1-1 gives the whole variable domain DTGVSQNPRHKITKRGQNVTFRCDPISEHNRLYWYRQTLGQGPEFLTYFQNEAQLEKSRLLSDRFSAERPKGSFSTLEIQRTEQGDSAMYLCASSETGTYNTEAFFGQGTRLTVV.

The V and J genes are TRBV6-5 and TRBJ2-7, with 9 nucleotides matching TRBD1. The CDR3 consists of 15 residues. Germline loops: CDR1 MNHEY, CDR2 SVGAGI. The V and J ends lost 6 bases and 4 bases, in that order; junction bases with no gene match: 10. CDR3 nucleotides: TGTGCCAGCAGACTCGACAGGGGGAGTGTTTACGAGCAGTACTTC. This sequence encodes CASRLDRGSVYEQYF.

The count of this clone is one. The chain combines TRBV30 with TRBJ1-5; D gene unclear. V gave up 0 bases and J gave up 11 bases, with 11 bases separating them. Per the germline V gene, CDR1 is GTSNPN and CDR2 is SVGIG (reference sequence). The CDR3 consists of 12 residues. CDR3 in amino acids: CAWSVGEKAQHF. The CDR3 DNA sequence: TGTGCCTGGAGTGTGGGAGAGAAGGCCCAGCATTTT.

The chain links TRBV5-5 to TRBJ1-4, with a tentative D call TRBD1 (5 bases). The germline V and J ends were trimmed by 0 bases and 7 bases, with 7 bases remaining between them. Germline assignment: CDR1 SGHKS and CDR2 YYEKEE (reference sequence). The CDR3 runs 13 residues. The CDR3 DNA is TGTGCCAGCAGCTTGGTCCAGGGTGAAAAACTGTTTTTT. Its translation: CASSLVQGEKLFF.

V usage is TRBV7-9 and J usage is TRBJ2-7, with 9 bases aligning to TRBD1. The germline V gene has CDR1 SEHNR and CDR2 FQNEAQ (reference sequence). The CDR3 contains 14 residues. The trim removed 4 bases at V and 2 bases at J, leaving 3 bases unmatched. CDR3 nucleotides: TGTGCCAGCAGCTCCTGGACAGGGGCCTACGAGCAGTACTTC. Translated, it gives CASSSWTGAYEQYF. Full variable domain (outside the CDR3, taken from reference TRBV7-9 and TRBJ2-7): DTGVSQNPRHKITKRGQNVTFRCDPISEHNRLYWYRQTLGQGPEFLTYFQNEAQLEKSRLLSDRFSAERPKGSFSTLEIQRTEQGDSAMYLCASSSWTGAYEQYFGPGTRLTVT.

This chain joins TRBV7-2 and TRBJ2-3; 8 nucleotides line up with TRBD2. Germline-derived CDR1 and CDR2 are SGHTA and FQGNSA. Germline trimming cut 5 bases from V and 8 bases from J; bases unmatched to any gene: 15. CDR3 length: 16 residues. The CDR3 DNA follows: TGTGCCAGCAGCATCGAAACTAGCGGACCTTCCCCTACGCAGTATTTT. Translated: CASSIETSGPSPTQYF.

V usage is TRBV7-9 and J usage is TRBJ2-7, with 11 nucleotides matching TRBD2. V trimming: 4 bases; J trimming: 4 bases; junction bases outside the gene matches: 6. The CDR3 sequence is 15 residues long. Germline V lookup: CDR1 SEHNR, CDR2 FQNEAQ (reference sequence). This CDR3 is CASSWTGTSGYEQYF. The CDR3 DNA follows: TGTGCCAGCAGCTGGACCGGGACTAGCGGTTACGAGCAGTACTTC. Full variable domain (outside the CDR3, taken from reference TRBV7-9 and TRBJ2-7): DTGVSQNPRHKITKRGQNVTFRCDPISEHNRLYWYRQTLGQGPEFLTYFQNEAQLEKSRLLSDRFSAERPKGSFSTLEIQRTEQGDSAMYLCASSWTGTSGYEQYFGPGTRLTVT.

The chain uses TRBV6-5 and TRBJ1-2; 9 nucleotides match TRBD1. There are 14 residues in the CDR3. V was pared by 0 bases and J by 7 bases, with 3 bases of the junction left unmatched. CDR1 and CDR2 (germline): MNHEY, SVGAGI. The chain's CDR3 is CASSYSGQGSGYTF. In nucleotides, the CDR3 is TGTGCCAGCAGTTACTCGGGACAGGGTAGTGGCTACACCTTC.

This chain connects TRBV19 to TRBJ1-1; tentative D call: TRBD1 (5 bases). This CDR3 is 17 amino acids long. Trimming took off 4 bases at V and 2 bases at J, with 20 bases between the two ends. Germline CDR1 is LNHDA and CDR2 is SQIVND (reference sequence). CDR3 region: CASSTGILSGGNTEAFF. DNA of the CDR3: TGTGCCAGTAGTACCGGGATCCTAAGCGGGGGTAACACTGAAGCTTTCTTT.

The chain carries TRBV5-1 and TRBJ2-7; 11 bases are a match to TRBD1. This CDR3 has 16 amino acids. V gave up 1 base and J gave up 2 bases; unmatched junction bases: 5. CDR1 is SGHRS, CDR2 YFSETQ, per germline. CDR3 protein: CASSLFRDRGAYEQYF. The DNA of the CDR3 is TGCGCCAGCAGCTTGTTCCGGGACAGGGGGGCCTACGAGCAGTACTTC.

The chain employs TRBV5-1 and TRBJ1-2, with D possibly being TRBD1 (5 bases). Germline V gene data show CDR1 as SGHRS and CDR2 as YFSETQ. V lost 0 bases and J lost 4, with 13 bases in between. This CDR3 contains 15 residues. The DNA for the CDR3 is TGCGCCAGCAGCTTGGACCCAGGGCCGGGCTATGGCTACACCTTC. It translates to CASSLDPGPGYGYTF.

The J gene is TRBJ1-5, the V gene TRBV19; a possible D gene is TRBD1 (6 bases). The CDR3 consists of 15 residues. CDR1 and CDR2 (germline): LNHDA, SQIVND (reference sequence). V lost 8 bases, J lost 7 bases, and 21 bases lay in between. The CDR3, as DNA: TGTGCCAGTCGTAGGGGGGAGGCAATCGGGCAGCCCCAGCATTTT. Its translation: CASRRGEAIGQPQHF.

The V and J genes are TRBV18 and TRBJ1-2; TRBD1 is a possible D gene (5 bases). There are 14 residues in the CDR3. V shed 0 bases and J shed 6 bases, with 11 bases lying between them. CDR1 KGHSH and CDR2 LQKENI come from the germline V gene. CDR3 DNA sequence: TGTGCCAGCTCACCACCGGCCGGGGCGGATGGCTACACCTTC. It translates to CASSPPAGADGYTF.

This chain connects TRBV5-1 to TRBJ2-3; 8 bases fit TRBD2. There are 16 residues in the CDR3. Germline CDR1 reads SGHRS; CDR2 reads YFSETQ. With V trimmed by 0 bases and J by 2 bases, 5 bases remained unmatched. CDR3 in amino acids: CASSLAGGPVTDTQYF. CDR3 coding DNA: TGCGCCAGCAGCTTGGCGGGGGGGCCTGTCACAGATACGCAGTATTTT.

This clone is medium-sized (0.01 to 0.1%) by share. J is TRBJ2-1 and V is TRBV4-1, with TRBD1 as a possible D gene (6 bases). Trimming stripped 1 base from V and 2 bases from J, with 9 bases between. Per germline, CDR1 MGHRA and CDR2 YSYEKL. The CDR3 covers 15 residues. This CDR3 reads CASSQVEGAYNEQFF. The CDR3 DNA reads as TGCGCCAGCAGCCAAGTTGAGGGGGCCTACAATGAGCAGTTCTTC.

The V call is TRBV29-1, the J call TRBJ1-3; D is possibly TRBD1 (5 bases). With 6 bases removed from V and 7 bases from J, the gap between germline ends came to 16 bases. The CDR3 loop spans 13 amino acids. Germline CDR1 SQVTM, CDR2 ANQGSEA. In nucleotides, the CDR3 is TGCAGCGTGGACAACGTTGGGGGGAACACCATATATTTT. This encodes CSVDNVGGNTIYF.

The genes are TRBV11-2 and TRBJ1-4; maybe TRBD1 (5 bases). The V end lost 0 bases, the J end lost 3 bases, and 8 bases lay between the germline ends. This CDR3 has 15 residues. Germline V gene sequence: CDR1 SGHAT, CDR2 FQNNGV. CDR3 sequence (DNA): TGTGCCAGCAGCTTAGATCTGGGACCTAATGAAAAACTGTTTTTT. Its translation is CASSLDLGPNEKLFF.

This chain links TRBV5-1 with TRBJ2-2; D call uncertain. In germline, CDR1 is SGHRS, CDR2 YFSETQ. There are 14 residues in the CDR3. Trimming left V 0 bases short and J 4 bases short, with 7 bases between. CDR3 region: CASSLVQPTGELFF. Here the CDR3 DNA reads TGCGCCAGCAGCTTGGTTCAGCCCACCGGGGAGCTGTTTTTT.

The J gene is TRBJ1-5, the V gene TRBV28; D might be TRBD1 (6 bases). Trimming cost V 6 bases and J 5 bases, with 17 bases left between them. Germline V lookup: CDR1 MDHEN, CDR2 SYDVKM. The CDR3 contains 15 residues. The CDR3 DNA reads as TGTGCCAGCAGGCTCAACAGGGTTCCCCATCAGCCCCAGCATTTT. Translating gives CASRLNRVPHQPQHF. The full variable domain, in which reference TRBV28 and TRBJ1-5 provide the parts outside the CDR3, is DVKVTQSSRYLVKRTGEKVFLECVQDMDHENMFWYRQDPGLGLRLIYFSYDVKMKEKGDIPEGYSVSREKKERFSLILESASTNQTSMYLCASRLNRVPHQPQHFGDGTRLSIL.

V is TRBV5-4 and J is TRBJ1-2; weak D call: TRBD1 (6 bases). The CDR3 runs to 12 residues. Germline CDR1 is SGHNT and CDR2 is YYREEE (reference sequence). Trimming took off 2 bases at V and 7 bases at J, with 9 bases between the two ends. The CDR3 region has the DNA TGTGCCAGCAGCTTTGGGGGCCCTGGCTACACCTTC. Residues: CASSFGGPGYTF.